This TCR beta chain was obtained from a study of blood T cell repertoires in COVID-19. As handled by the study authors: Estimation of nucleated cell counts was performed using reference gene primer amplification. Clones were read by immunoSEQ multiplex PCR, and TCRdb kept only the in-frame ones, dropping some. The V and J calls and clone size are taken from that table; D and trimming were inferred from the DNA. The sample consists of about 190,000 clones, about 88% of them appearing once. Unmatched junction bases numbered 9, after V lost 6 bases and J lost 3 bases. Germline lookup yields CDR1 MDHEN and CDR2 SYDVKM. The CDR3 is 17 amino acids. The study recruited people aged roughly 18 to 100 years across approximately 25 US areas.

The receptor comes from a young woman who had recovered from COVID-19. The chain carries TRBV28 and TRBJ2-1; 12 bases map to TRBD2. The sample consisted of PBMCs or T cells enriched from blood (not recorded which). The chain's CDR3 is CASRGPSGRGIYNEQFF. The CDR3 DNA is TGTGCCAGCAGAGGGCCTAGCGGGAGGGGGATCTACAATGAGCAGTTCTTC.